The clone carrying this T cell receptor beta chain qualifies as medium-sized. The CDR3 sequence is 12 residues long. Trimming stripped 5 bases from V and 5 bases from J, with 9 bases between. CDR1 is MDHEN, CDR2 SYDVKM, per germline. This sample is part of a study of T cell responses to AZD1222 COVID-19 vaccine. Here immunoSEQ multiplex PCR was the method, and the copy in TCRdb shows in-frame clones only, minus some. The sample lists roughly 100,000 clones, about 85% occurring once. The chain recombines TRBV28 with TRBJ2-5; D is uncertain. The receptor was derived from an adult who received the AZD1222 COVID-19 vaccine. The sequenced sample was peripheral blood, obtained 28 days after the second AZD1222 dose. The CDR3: CASSQSAETQYF. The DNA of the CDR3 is TGTGCCAGCAGTCAGTCCGCGGAGACCCAGTACTTC.